Following are 29 T cell receptor beta chains from one sample sequenced in a study of cytomegalovirus exposure and HLA in healthy donors. PCR used 60 Vbeta primers and 13 Jbeta primers. Repertoires were generated with immunoSEQ multiplex PCR, while TCRdb's copy carries only in-frame clones and drops some. The sample lists fewer than 200,000 clones; roughly 81% were seen once. Input material: PBMCs. The receptors originated from a man aged 30-40 years in good health and CMV-seropositive.

The chain has TRBV2 and TRBJ2-5; the match to TRBD2 covers 7 bases. This CDR3 spans 16 amino acids. The germline V gene encodes CDR1 SNHLY and CDR2 FYNNEI. The trim removed 3 bases at V and 2 bases at J, leaving 9 bases unmatched. CDR3: CASSDPGTNVQETQYF. CDR3 in DNA: TGTGCCAGCAGTGACCCCGGGACTAACGTTCAAGAGACCCAGTACTTC.

This clone was seen only once. This chain uses TRBV7-9 with TRBJ2-1; 12 nucleotides agree with TRBD2. This CDR3 has 18 residues. The V and J ends lost 0 bases and 8 bases, in that order; junction bases with no gene match: 11. Germline-derived CDR1 and CDR2 are SEHNR and FQNEAQ (reference sequence). In DNA form, the CDR3 reads TGTGCCAGCAGCTTAGCCGTCCGCCTAGCGGGAGGGAAGGATGAGCAGTTCTTC. Translation gives CASSLAVRLAGGKDEQFF.

CDR3 nucleotide sequence: TGTGCCAGCAGTTTAACGCCAGGAGGGTATCAGCCCCAGCATTTT. The encoded protein is CASSLTPGGYQPQHF. The V call is TRBV27, the J call TRBJ1-5; D is uncertain. Looked up from germline, CDR1 is MNHEY and CDR2 is SMNVEV (reference sequence). The germline V and J ends were trimmed by 2 bases and 5 bases, with 13 bases remaining between them. The length of the CDR3 is 15 residues.

This chain connects TRBV5-4 to TRBJ1-2, with D maybe TRBD1 (5 bases). CDR3 length equals 13 residues. Germline values: CDR1 SGHNT, CDR2 YYREEE (reference sequence). The V and J ends lost 0 bases and 4 bases respectively, with 7 bases between them. In DNA, the CDR3 is TGTGCCAGCAGCTTGGGGGGCTTCTATGGCTACACCTTC. It specifies CASSLGGFYGYTF.

As DNA, the CDR3 is TGTGCCAGCAGCTTAGATACTAGCGGGATCACAGATACGCAGTATTTT. Amino acid sequence: CASSLDTSGITDTQYF. The chain recombines TRBV11-3 with TRBJ2-3, with 10 positions matching TRBD2. V was clipped by 0 bases and J by 2 bases; unmatched bases: 2. CDR1 and CDR2 (germline): SGHNT, YENEEA. This CDR3 has 16 amino acids.

The V and J genes are TRBV14 and TRBJ2-3; 7 nucleotides line up with TRBD2. Trimming removed 5 bases from V and 3 bases from J; junction bases left unmatched: 5. This CDR3 region has 14 residues. Germline values: CDR1 SGHDN, CDR2 FVKESK. CDR3 nucleotide sequence: TGTGCCAGCAGCTGGACTAGGAGAACAGATACGCAGTATTTT. It translates to CASSWTRRTDTQYF. Filled out from reference TRBV14 and TRBJ2-3, the complete variable domain reads EAGVTQFPSHSVIEKGQTVTLRCDPISGHDNLYWYRRVMGKEIKFLLHFVKESKQDESGMPNNRFLAERTGGTYSTLKVQPAELEDSGVYFCASSWTRRTDTQYFGPGTRLTVL.

This clone was seen more than once but under ten times. The chain combines TRBV4-3 with TRBJ2-6, with 7 bases fitting TRBD2. Per the germline V gene, CDR1 is LGHNA and CDR2 is YSLEER. V shed 2 bases, J shed 0 bases, and the junction held 1 base outside the gene matches. The CDR3 is 16 residues long. The CDR3 reads CASSQWGGSGANVLTF. DNA of the CDR3: TGCGCCAGCAGCCAATGGGGGGGCTCTGGGGCCAACGTCCTGACTTTC.

This clone showed up just once. The chain couples TRBV4-1 to TRBJ1-2, with TRBD1 as a possible D gene (6 bases). V was trimmed by 3 bases and J by 7 bases, leaving 18 bases between them. Germline loops: CDR1 MGHRA, CDR2 YSYEKL. This CDR3 has 15 amino acids. This CDR3 reads CASSHDTGTSRGYTF. CDR3 DNA sequence: TGCGCCAGCAGCCATGACACCGGGACATCTCGTGGCTACACCTTC.

The V and J genes are TRBV10-2 and TRBJ2-1; maybe TRBD2 (6 bases). The CDR3 totals 14 residues. V was pared by 6 bases and J by 7 bases, with 16 bases between. Per germline, CDR1 WSHSY and CDR2 SAAADI. CDR3 in DNA: TGCGCCAGCAGGTTAGGAGGGCCCGGTAATGAGCAGTTCTTC. It specifies CASRLGGPGNEQFF.

J is TRBJ2-1 and V is TRBV7-8; possible D gene TRBD2, 6 bases. The CDR3 covers 15 residues. Germline assignment: CDR1 SGHVS and CDR2 FQNEAQ. Trimming removed 5 bases at V and 2 bases at J, with 13 bases between. CDR3 nucleotide sequence: TGTGCCAGCAGCGCCGCGACTAGGACCTACAATGAGCAGTTCTTC. Protein: CASSAATRTYNEQFF. The entire variable domain, with the rest obtained from reference TRBV7-8 and TRBJ2-1, is as follows: GAGVSQSPRYKVAKRGQDVALRCDPISGHVSLFWYQQALGQGPEFLTYFQNEAQLDKSGLPSDRFFAERPEGSVSTLKIQRTQQEDSAVYLCASSAATRTYNEQFFGPGTRLTVL.

The chain has TRBV7-2 and TRBJ1-2; 9 bases agree with TRBD1. This CDR3 is built from 15 residues. Germline CDR1 is SGHTA and CDR2 is FQGNSA. The junction had 3 bases not matched to a gene; V was cut back by 0 bases and J by 4 bases. The CDR3 spells CASSLAGTGLYGYTF. The DNA for the CDR3 is TGTGCCAGCAGCTTAGCTGGGACAGGGCTCTATGGCTACACCTTC.

The CDR3 reads CASSPWASGVFEQFF. CDR3 sequence (DNA): TGTGCCAGCTCACCATGGGCTAGCGGGGTTTTCGAGCAGTTCTTC. The rearrangement joins TRBV18 to TRBJ2-1; 9 bases agree with TRBD2. The CDR3 covers 15 residues. After removal of 2 bases from V and 10 bases from J, the junction contained 9 bases not matched to a gene. The germline V gene encodes CDR1 KGHSH and CDR2 LQKENI.

This clone was observed a few times. V and J are TRBV6-5 and TRBJ1-3; D possibly corresponds to TRBD1 (5 bases). The CDR3 is 16 amino acids. Germline assignment: CDR1 MNHEY and CDR2 SVGAGI. The V end was cut by 4 bases, the J end by 2 bases, with 15 bases between. CDR3 in DNA: TGTGCCAGCAGTTCCTTATTCCGGGGGGCTGGAAACACCATATATTTT. This sequence encodes CASSSLFRGAGNTIYF.

As to this clone: At one boundary the junction diverges from the germline segment, which might be a read error. The V gene is TRBV7-9, the J gene TRBJ1-1; tentative D call: TRBD1 (6 bases). This CDR3 has 11 amino acids. Germline V CDR1 and CDR2: SEHNR, FQNEAQ (reference sequence). The CDR3 region is CSSSLGTEAFF. As DNA, the CDR3 is TGTTCCAGCAGCCTAGGGACAGAAGCTTTCTTT.

This chain connects TRBV6-4 to TRBJ2-2; 7 bases are shared with TRBD1. The trim removed 6 bases at V and 10 bases at J, leaving 23 bases unmatched. The V gene's germline CDR1 is MRHNA and CDR2 SNTAGT. CDR3 size: 18 residues. The CDR3 is CASRMKTGNSRWEKELFF. CDR3 nucleotide sequence: TGTGCCAGCAGAATGAAGACAGGGAATTCTCGGTGGGAGAAGGAGCTGTTTTTT.

This clone has only one observation. This sequence joins TRBV19 and TRBJ2-4; possibly TRBD1 for D (5 bases). The CDR3 totals 16 residues. The germline V and J ends were trimmed by 1 base and 1 base, with 11 bases remaining between them. The germline CDR1 and CDR2 sequences are LNHDA and SQIVND (reference sequence). The CDR3 spells CASSIGMGLAKNIQYF. In DNA, the CDR3 is TGTGCCAGTAGTATAGGTATGGGGCTGGCCAAAAACATTCAGTACTTC.

V is TRBV5-1 and J is TRBJ2-5; D is perhaps TRBD1 (5 bases). The germline V gene has CDR1 SGHRS and CDR2 YFSETQ. The germline V and J ends were trimmed by 0 bases and 5 bases, with 11 bases remaining between them. This CDR3 has 14 amino acids. Here the CDR3 reads CASSLARARETQYF. CDR3 bases: TGCGCCAGCAGCTTGGCCAGGGCCCGGGAGACCCAGTACTTC.

The gene calls are TRBV7-2 and TRBJ2-3; no reliable D call. This CDR3 spans 13 amino acids. Trimming shortened V by 1 base and J by 9 bases, and 11 bases separated the two germline ends. Germline CDR1 and CDR2: SGHTA and FQGNSA. CDR3 DNA sequence: TGTGCCAGCAGCTTAGTGGTCAGCGAGACGCAGTATTTT. Amino acids: CASSLVVSETQYF.

The chain couples TRBV19 to TRBJ2-1, with D unclear. Trimming cost V 1 base and J 0 bases, with 10 bases left between them. Germline CDR1 is LNHDA and CDR2 is SQIVND (reference sequence). The CDR3 length is 16 residues. DNA for the CDR3: TGTGCCAGTAGTATAGTAGGAGCGTTCTCCTACAATGAGCAGTTCTTC. As protein: CASSIVGAFSYNEQFF. The variable domain in full, with the rest retrieved from reference TRBV19 and TRBJ2-1, is DGGITQSPKYLFRKEGQNVTLSCEQNLNHDAMYWYRQDPGQGLRLIYYSQIVNDFQKGDIAEGYSVSREKKESFPLTVTSAQKNPTAFYLCASSIVGAFSYNEQFFGPGTRLTVL.

This sequence joins TRBV11-3 and TRBJ2-1, with D perhaps TRBD2 (7 bases). The V end lost 5 bases, the J end lost 4 bases, and 15 bases lay between the germline ends. The CDR3 is made up of 15 amino acids. Germline V gene lookup returns CDR1 SGHNT and CDR2 YENEEA. The CDR3 sequence: CASSPGGQGYNEQFF. As DNA, the CDR3 is TGTGCCAGCAGCCCCGGGGGGCAGGGTTACAATGAGCAGTTCTTC.

The CDR3 protein is CASTRPQPRRETQYF. The CDR3, as DNA: TGTGCCAGCACCCGGCCCCAGCCACGGAGGGAGACCCAGTACTTC. The J gene is TRBJ2-5, the V gene TRBV11-3; weak D call: TRBD2 (5 bases). The germline V gene has CDR1 SGHNT and CDR2 YENEEA. The CDR3 runs 15 residues. V lost 7 bases, J lost 5 bases, and 20 bases lay in between.

This rearrangement joins TRBV7-9 to TRBJ2-7; 13 bases are a match to TRBD2. Germline lookup yields CDR1 SEHNR and CDR2 FQNEAQ (reference sequence). CDR3 length: 17 residues. The CDR3 DNA is TGTTCCAGCAGCTTAGGGACTAGCGGGACCAGAGGCGACGAGCAGTACGTC. Its protein is CSSSLGTSGTRGDEQYV.

The V gene is TRBV5-5, the J gene TRBJ2-7, with D maybe TRBD2 (5 bases). Germline-derived CDR1 and CDR2 are SGHKS and YYEKEE (reference sequence). This CDR3 spans 15 amino acids. Trimming took 6 bases from V and 0 from J, leaving 16 bases between them. CDR3 in DNA: TGTGCCAGCACCTTAGGGTCGGGGAGCTCCTACGAGCAGTACTTC. Amino acids: CASTLGSGSSYEQYF.

The chain carries TRBV7-8 and TRBJ2-7; 9 nucleotides match TRBD2. The V and J ends lost 5 bases and 2 bases, in that order; junction bases with no gene match: 7. This CDR3 is built from 15 residues. Germline CDR1 reads SGHVS; CDR2 reads FQNEAQ. The CDR3, as DNA: TGTGCCAGCAGCCAAGGGGGGACTAGCCCCTACGAGCAGTACGTC. It encodes CASSQGGTSPYEQYV.

The V gene is TRBV4-1, the J gene TRBJ2-1, with 8 bases fitting TRBD2. The CDR3 totals 14 residues. Germline V CDR1 and CDR2: MGHRA, YSYEKL. Trimming at V came to 9 bases and at J to 7 bases, leaving 11 bases not matched to a gene. In DNA, the CDR3 is TGCGCCAGTAGCGCGGGACTAGTTACGAATGAGCAGTTCTTC. As protein: CASSAGLVTNEQFF.

The chain uses TRBV7-9 and TRBJ2-2; 7 bases align to TRBD1. Germline V gene data show CDR1 as SEHNR and CDR2 as FQNEAQ (reference sequence). The CDR3 has 14 amino acids. V shed 5 bases and J 8 bases; nucleotides not matched to a gene: 8. CDR3 DNA: TGTGCCAGCAGCCCCCGGGACAGTCCAGGGGAGCTGTTTTTT. Encoded protein: CASSPRDSPGELFF.

The genes are TRBV5-1 and TRBJ2-7, with D maybe TRBD1 (5 bases). The CDR3 loop spans 15 amino acids. In germline, CDR1 is SGHRS, CDR2 YFSETQ. With 0 bases removed from V and 6 bases from J, the gap between germline ends came to 16 bases. CDR3 coding DNA: TGCGCCAGCAGCTTGGGTCAGGGATTTCTAGGCGAGCAGTACTTC. Protein product: CASSLGQGFLGEQYF. Filled out from reference TRBV5-1 and TRBJ2-7, the complete variable domain reads KAGVTQTPRYLIKTRGQQVTLSCSPISGHRSVSWYQQTPGQGLQFLFEYFSETQRNKGNFPGRFSGRQFSNSRSEMNVSTLELGDSALYLCASSLGQGFLGEQYFGPGTRLTVT.

V usage is TRBV4-3 and J usage is TRBJ1-1; D uncertain. This CDR3 comprises 14 residues. V was shortened by 4 bases and J by 4 bases, with 13 bases between the two germline ends. CDR1 and CDR2 from the germline V gene are LGHNA and YSLEER. The chain's CDR3 is CASSPDLTGTEAFF. The CDR3 coding sequence is TGCGCCAGCAGCCCTGACCTAACGGGCACTGAAGCTTTCTTT.

For the CDR3, the DNA is TGCGCCAGCAGCTTGCTCCAGGGGGAAGGGTCCTACGAGCAGTACTTC. The encoded protein is CASSLLQGEGSYEQYF. V gene TRBV5-1 combines with J gene TRBJ2-7; 7 nucleotides line up with TRBD1. From germline, CDR1 is SGHRS and CDR2 YFSETQ. The CDR3 consists of 16 residues. V shed 1 base and J 1 base; nucleotides not matched to a gene: 8.